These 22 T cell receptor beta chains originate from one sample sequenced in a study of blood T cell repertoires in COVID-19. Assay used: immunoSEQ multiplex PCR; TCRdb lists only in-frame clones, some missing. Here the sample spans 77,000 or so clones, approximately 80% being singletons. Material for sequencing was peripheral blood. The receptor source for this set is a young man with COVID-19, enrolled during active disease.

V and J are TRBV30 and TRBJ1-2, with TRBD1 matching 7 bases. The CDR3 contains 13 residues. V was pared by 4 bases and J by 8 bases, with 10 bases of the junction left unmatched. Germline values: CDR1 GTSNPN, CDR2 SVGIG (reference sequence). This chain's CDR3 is CAWTRGLPRGYTF. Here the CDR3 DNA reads TGTGCCTGGACCAGGGGGTTGCCCCGGGGCTACACCTTC.

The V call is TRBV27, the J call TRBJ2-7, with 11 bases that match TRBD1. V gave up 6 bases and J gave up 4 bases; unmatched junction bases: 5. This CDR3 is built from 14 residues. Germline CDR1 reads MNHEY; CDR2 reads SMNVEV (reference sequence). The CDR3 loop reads CASRGQGASYEQYF. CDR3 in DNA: TGTGCCAGCAGAGGACAGGGGGCATCATACGAGCAGTACTTC.

This CDR3 is CASSPSMIRGDANVLTF. Here the CDR3 DNA reads TGTGCCAGCAGCCCTTCGATGATCAGGGGCGACGCCAACGTCCTGACTTTC. The rearrangement joins TRBV7-8 to TRBJ2-6; D is perhaps TRBD1 (6 bases). Germline CDR1 reads SGHVS; CDR2 reads FQNEAQ. CDR3 length: 17 amino acids. V lost 5 bases and J 7 bases, leaving 21 bases between the germline ends.

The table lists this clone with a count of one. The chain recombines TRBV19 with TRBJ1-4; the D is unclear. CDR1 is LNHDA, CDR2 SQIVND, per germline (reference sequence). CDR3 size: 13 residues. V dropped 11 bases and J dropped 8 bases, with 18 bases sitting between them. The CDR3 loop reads CAASGKQLEKLFF. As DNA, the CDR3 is TGTGCCGCATCGGGAAAGCAACTAGAAAAACTGTTTTTT.

Written as DNA, the CDR3 is TGTGCCAGCAGCTACGGGGGGACAGGGCGTCACGAGCAGTACTTC. The encoded protein is CASSYGGTGRHEQYF. The chain couples TRBV6-5 to TRBJ2-7, with TRBD1 matching over 9 bases. The CDR3 totals 15 residues. V shed 6 bases and J 5 bases; nucleotides not matched to a gene: 11. Germline CDR1 MNHEY, CDR2 SVGAGI.

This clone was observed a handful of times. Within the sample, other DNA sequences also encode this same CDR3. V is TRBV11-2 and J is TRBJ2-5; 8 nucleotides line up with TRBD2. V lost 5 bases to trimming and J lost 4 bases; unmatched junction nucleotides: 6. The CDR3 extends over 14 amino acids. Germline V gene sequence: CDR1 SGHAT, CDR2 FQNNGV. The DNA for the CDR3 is TGTGCCAGCAGCCCAAGGACTAGCTCAGAGACCCAGTACTTC. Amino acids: CASSPRTSSETQYF.

CDR3 sequence: CASSLPAQETQYF. The DNA of the CDR3 is TGTGCCAGCAGTTTACCCGCGCAGGAAACCCAGTACTTC. The J gene is TRBJ2-5, the V gene TRBV28; D unclear. CDR3 length: 13 residues. Germline CDR1 MDHEN, CDR2 SYDVKM. Trimming removed 2 bases from V and 8 bases from J, with 12 bases in between.

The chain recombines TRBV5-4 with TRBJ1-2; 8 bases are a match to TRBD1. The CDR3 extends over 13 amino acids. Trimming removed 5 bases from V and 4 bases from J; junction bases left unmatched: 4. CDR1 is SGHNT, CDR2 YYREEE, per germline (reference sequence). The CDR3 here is CASRVQGVYGYTF. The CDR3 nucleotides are TGTGCCAGCAGGGTACAGGGGGTCTATGGCTACACCTTC.

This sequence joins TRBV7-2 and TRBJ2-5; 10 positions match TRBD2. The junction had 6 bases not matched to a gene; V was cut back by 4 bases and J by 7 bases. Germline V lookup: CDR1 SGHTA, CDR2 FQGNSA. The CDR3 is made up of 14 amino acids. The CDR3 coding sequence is TGTGCCAGCAGCTCTCTAGCGGGGGAGGCGACCCAGTACTTC. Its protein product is CASSSLAGEATQYF.

The CDR3 DNA follows: TGTGCCAGCAGCTCAGGACAGGGGATCACTGAAGCTTTCTTT. It translates to CASSSGQGITEAFF. The chain recombines TRBV7-2 with TRBJ1-1, with 9 bases aligning to TRBD1. CDR3 length: 14 residues. The germline V gene encodes CDR1 SGHTA and CDR2 FQGNSA. Losses at the gene ends were 4 bases for V and 4 bases for J; bases not matched to a gene: 4.

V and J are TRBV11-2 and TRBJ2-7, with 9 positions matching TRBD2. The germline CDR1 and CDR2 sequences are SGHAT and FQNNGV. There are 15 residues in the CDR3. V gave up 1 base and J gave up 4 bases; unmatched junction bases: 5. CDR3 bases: TGTGCCAGCAGCTTAGCTGCGGGAGGGAGGTACGAGCAGTACTTC. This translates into CASSLAAGGRYEQYF.

This CDR3 is CAWRMGLQLFF. The CDR3 DNA reads TGTGCCTGGAGGATGGGGCTGCAACTGTTTTTT. This sequence joins TRBV30 and TRBJ1-4; D possibly corresponds to TRBD1 (5 bases). Germline lookup yields CDR1 GTSNPN and CDR2 SVGIG (reference sequence). The CDR3 is made up of 11 amino acids. V shed 3 bases and J shed 12 bases, with 11 bases lying between them.

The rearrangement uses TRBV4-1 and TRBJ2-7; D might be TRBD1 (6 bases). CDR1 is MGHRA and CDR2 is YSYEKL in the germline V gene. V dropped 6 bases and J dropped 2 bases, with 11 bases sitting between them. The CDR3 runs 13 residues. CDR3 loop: CASSQRDTYEQYF. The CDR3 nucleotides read TGCGCCAGCAGTCAACGGGACACCTACGAGCAGTACTTC.

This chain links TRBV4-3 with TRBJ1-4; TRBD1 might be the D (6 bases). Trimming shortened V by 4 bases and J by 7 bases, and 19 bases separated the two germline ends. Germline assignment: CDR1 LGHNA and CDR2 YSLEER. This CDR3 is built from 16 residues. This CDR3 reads CASSPKGGVGSEKLFF. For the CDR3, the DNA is TGCGCCAGCAGCCCAAAAGGGGGGGTCGGGTCTGAAAAACTGTTTTTT.

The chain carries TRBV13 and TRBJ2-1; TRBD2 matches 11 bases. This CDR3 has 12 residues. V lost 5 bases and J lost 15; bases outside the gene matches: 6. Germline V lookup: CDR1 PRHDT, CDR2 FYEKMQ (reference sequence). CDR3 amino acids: CASSNRLAGLFF. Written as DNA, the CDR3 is TGTGCCAGCAGCAACAGACTAGCGGGATTGTTCTTC.

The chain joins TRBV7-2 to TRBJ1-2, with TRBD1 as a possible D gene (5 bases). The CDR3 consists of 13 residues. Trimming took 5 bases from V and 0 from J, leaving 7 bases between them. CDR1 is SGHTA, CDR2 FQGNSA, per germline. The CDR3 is CASSPDTNYGYTF. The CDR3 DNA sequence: TGTGCCAGCAGCCCGGACACTAACTATGGCTACACCTTC. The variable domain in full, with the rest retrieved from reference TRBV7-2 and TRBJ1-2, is GAGVSQSPSNKVTEKGKDVELRCDPISGHTALYWYRQSLGQGLEFLIYFQGNSAPDKSGLPSDRFSAERTGGSVSTLTIQRTQQEDSAVYLCASSPDTNYGYTFGSGTRLTVV.

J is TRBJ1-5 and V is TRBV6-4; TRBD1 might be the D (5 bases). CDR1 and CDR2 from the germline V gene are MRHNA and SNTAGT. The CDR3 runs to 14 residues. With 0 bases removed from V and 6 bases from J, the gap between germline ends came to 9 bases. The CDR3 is CASSDSGEGQPQHF. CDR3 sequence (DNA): TGTGCCAGCAGTGACTCAGGGGAGGGTCAGCCCCAGCATTTT.

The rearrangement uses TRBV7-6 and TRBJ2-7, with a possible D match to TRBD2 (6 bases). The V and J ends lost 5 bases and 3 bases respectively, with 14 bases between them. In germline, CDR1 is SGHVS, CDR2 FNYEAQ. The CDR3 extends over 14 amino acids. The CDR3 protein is CASSHSGNNYEQYF. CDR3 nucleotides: TGTGCCAGCAGCCATAGCGGTAATAACTACGAGCAGTACTTC.

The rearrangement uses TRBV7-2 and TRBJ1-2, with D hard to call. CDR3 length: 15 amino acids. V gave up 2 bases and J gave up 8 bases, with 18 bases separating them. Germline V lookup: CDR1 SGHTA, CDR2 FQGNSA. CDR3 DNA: TGTGCCAGCAGCTTAATTTTTGAGTCCGCGGCGGGCTACACCTTC. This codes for CASSLIFESAAGYTF.

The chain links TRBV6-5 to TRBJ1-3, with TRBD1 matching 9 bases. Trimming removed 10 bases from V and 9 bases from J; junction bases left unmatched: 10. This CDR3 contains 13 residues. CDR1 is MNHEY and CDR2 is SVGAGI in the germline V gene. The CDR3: CATPQGAVTTIYF. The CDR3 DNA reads TGTGCCACCCCACAGGGGGCCGTGACCACCATATATTTT.

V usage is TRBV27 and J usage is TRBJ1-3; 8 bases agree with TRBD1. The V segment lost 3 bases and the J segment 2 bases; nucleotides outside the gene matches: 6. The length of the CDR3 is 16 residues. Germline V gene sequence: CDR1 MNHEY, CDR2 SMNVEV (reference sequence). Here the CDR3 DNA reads TGTGCCAGCAGTTTTACAGGGGGGTCCCCTGGAAACACCATATATTTT. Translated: CASSFTGGSPGNTIYF.

CDR3 loop: CASSFGGRNQPQHF. The DNA of the CDR3 is TGTGCCAGCAGCTTCGGGGGGCGCAATCAGCCCCAGCATTTT. The chain joins TRBV5-5 to TRBJ1-5; weak D call: TRBD1 (6 bases). Trimming took off 2 bases at V and 2 bases at J, with 8 bases between the two ends. This CDR3 is built from 14 residues. Germline-derived CDR1 and CDR2 are SGHKS and YYEKEE (reference sequence).